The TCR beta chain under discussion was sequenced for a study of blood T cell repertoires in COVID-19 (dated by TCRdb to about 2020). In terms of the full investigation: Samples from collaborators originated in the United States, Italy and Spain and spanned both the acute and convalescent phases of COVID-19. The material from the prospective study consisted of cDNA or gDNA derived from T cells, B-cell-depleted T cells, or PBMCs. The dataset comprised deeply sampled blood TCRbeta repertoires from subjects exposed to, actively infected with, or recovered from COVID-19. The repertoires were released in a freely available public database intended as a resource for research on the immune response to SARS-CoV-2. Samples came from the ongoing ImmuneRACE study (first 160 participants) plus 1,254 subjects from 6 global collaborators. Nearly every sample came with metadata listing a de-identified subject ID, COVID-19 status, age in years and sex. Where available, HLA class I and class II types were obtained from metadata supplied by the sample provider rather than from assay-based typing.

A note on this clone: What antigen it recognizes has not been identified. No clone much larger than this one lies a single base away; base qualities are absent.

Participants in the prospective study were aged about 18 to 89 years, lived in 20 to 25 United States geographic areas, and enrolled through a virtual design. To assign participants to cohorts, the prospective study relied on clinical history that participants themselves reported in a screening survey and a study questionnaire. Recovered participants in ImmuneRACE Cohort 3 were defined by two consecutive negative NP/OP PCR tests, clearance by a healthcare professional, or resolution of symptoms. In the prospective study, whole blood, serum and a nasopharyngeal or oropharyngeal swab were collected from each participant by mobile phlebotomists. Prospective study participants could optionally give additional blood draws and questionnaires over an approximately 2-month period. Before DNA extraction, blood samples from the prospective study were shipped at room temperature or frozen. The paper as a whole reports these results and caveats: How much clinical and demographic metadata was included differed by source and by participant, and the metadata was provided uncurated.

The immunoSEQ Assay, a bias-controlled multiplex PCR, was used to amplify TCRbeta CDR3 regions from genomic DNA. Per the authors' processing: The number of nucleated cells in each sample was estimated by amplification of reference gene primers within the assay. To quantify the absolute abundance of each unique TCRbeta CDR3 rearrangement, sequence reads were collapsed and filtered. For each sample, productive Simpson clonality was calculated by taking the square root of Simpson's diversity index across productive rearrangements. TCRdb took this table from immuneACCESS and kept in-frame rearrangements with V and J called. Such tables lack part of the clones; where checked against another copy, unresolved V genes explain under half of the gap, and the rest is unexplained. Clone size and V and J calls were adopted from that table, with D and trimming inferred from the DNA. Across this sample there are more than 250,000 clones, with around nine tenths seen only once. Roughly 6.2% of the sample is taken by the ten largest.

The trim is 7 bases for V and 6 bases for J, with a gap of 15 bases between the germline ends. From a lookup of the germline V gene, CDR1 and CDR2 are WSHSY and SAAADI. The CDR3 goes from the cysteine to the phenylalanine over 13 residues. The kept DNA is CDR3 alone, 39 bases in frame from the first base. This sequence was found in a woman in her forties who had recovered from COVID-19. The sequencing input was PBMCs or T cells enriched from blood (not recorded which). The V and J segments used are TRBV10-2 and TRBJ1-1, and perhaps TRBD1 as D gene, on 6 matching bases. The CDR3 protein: CASTTTGKAEAFF. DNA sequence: TGCGCCAGCACCACAACAGGGAAGGCTGAAGCTTTCTTT.